The entry that follows covers one TCR beta chain sequence. These data come from a study of T cell responses to AZD1222 COVID-19 vaccine. V was shortened by 4 bases and J by 5 bases, with 14 bases between the two germline ends. CDR3 size: 15 residues. CDR1 is SGHVS, CDR2 FNYEAQ, per germline. Sequenced by immunoSEQ multiplex PCR; TCRdb stores in-frame clones only, minus some. The table records 100,000 to 150,000 clones, 70% to 90% of them present only once. The chain is built from TRBV7-6 and TRBJ1-4; D is ambiguous. The receptor's source is an adult in good health. The source was peripheral blood, collected on day 0 of AZD1222 vaccination. Written as DNA, the CDR3 is TGTGCCAGCAGCTCAAGCGCTGGTTTCAATGAAAAACTGTTTTTT. Its translation: CASSSSAGFNEKLFF.